A selection of T cell receptor beta chains follows, all from one sample in a study of beta chain features in type 1 diabetes. Repertoires were generated with immunoSEQ multiplex PCR, while TCRdb's copy carries only in-frame clones and drops some. The table has about 370,000 clones, around 10% seen once. The sequenced material came from central memory CD4+ T cells from blood. All receptors come from a man aged 25-45 years with type 1 diabetes. Both conserved end residues are part of each CDR3. Fields, in order: clone size, J gene, V gene, D gene, CDR3 DNA, CDR3 protein. D genes are given only for firm matches. A row's size may be missing; if present it is once, few, many or a size class.

abundance: .
j_gene: TRBJ2-2
v_gene: TRBV5-4
d_gene: .
CDR3nt: TGTGCCAGCAGCTTAATCGGGGTGGAGACCGGGGAGCTGTTTTTT
CDR3aa: CASSLIGVETGELFF

abundance: few
j_gene: TRBJ2-1
v_gene: TRBV6-6
d_gene: TRBD2
CDR3nt: TGTGCCAGCAGTTACGCCAGCGGGAGTCGTAATGAGCAGTTCTTC
CDR3aa: CASSYASGSRNEQFF

abundance: .
j_gene: TRBJ2-1
v_gene: TRBV9
d_gene: .
CDR3nt: TGTGCCAGCAGCGTAGCCCCGGGATCGAAAAATGAGCAGTTCTTC
CDR3aa: CASSVAPGSKNEQFF

abundance: few
j_gene: TRBJ2-5
v_gene: TRBV28
d_gene: .
CDR3nt: TGTGCCAGCACCCCTTCCGGGACGGATCAAGAGACCCAGTACTTC
CDR3aa: CASTPSGTDQETQYF

abundance: few
j_gene: TRBJ2-3
v_gene: TRBV23-1
d_gene: TRBD1
CDR3nt: TGCGCCAGCAGTCATCGCCGGGACAGGGAAACAGATACGCAGTATTTT
CDR3aa: CASSHRRDRETDTQYF

abundance: few
j_gene: TRBJ2-3
v_gene: TRBV5-1
d_gene: TRBD2
CDR3nt: TGCGCCAGCAGCTTGGCGGGGACTAGCATATCAGCAGATACGCAGTATTTT
CDR3aa: CASSLAGTSISADTQYF

abundance: .
j_gene: TRBJ1-5
v_gene: TRBV27
d_gene: .
CDR3nt: TGTGCCAGCAGCCGAGGGGGCAATCAGCCCCAGCATTTT
CDR3aa: CASSRGGNQPQHF

abundance: many
j_gene: TRBJ1-5
v_gene: TRBV7-2
d_gene: .
CDR3nt: TGTGCCAGCAGCGACTTACAGCATCAGCCCCAGCATTTT
CDR3aa: CASSDLQHQPQHF

abundance: .
j_gene: TRBJ2-7
v_gene: TRBV18
d_gene: TRBD2
CDR3nt: TGTGCCAGCTCTCCTAGGCACGGATTAGCGGGAGATCCCACCTACGAGCAGTACTTC
CDR3aa: CASSPRHGLAGDPTYEQYF

abundance: .
j_gene: TRBJ2-2
v_gene: TRBV6-5
d_gene: .
CDR3nt: TGTGCCAGCAGTTCAACCTTCACCGGGGAGCTGTTTTTT
CDR3aa: CASSSTFTGELFF

abundance: few
j_gene: TRBJ2-6
v_gene: TRBV11-2
d_gene: .
CDR3nt: TGTGCCAGCAACCCAGTCAGCGGCAGGGATGTCTCTGGGGCCAACGTCCTGACTTTC
CDR3aa: CASNPVSGRDVSGANVLTF

abundance: few
j_gene: TRBJ2-5
v_gene: TRBV10-3
d_gene: .
CDR3nt: TGTGCCATCAGTGAGTCCCGGTCGGGCCAGTACTTC
CDR3aa: CAISESRSGQYF

abundance: few
j_gene: TRBJ1-6
v_gene: TRBV13
d_gene: TRBD1
CDR3nt: TGTGCCAGCACCCAAAAAAAGGGGGCCGTAGGATCACCCCTCCACTTT
CDR3aa: CASTQKKGAVGSPLHF

abundance: .
j_gene: TRBJ2-7
v_gene: TRBV27
d_gene: TRBD1
CDR3nt: TGTGCCAGCAGTTTCGCCGGGACAGGGCCCTACGAGCAGTACTTC
CDR3aa: CASSFAGTGPYEQYF

abundance: few
j_gene: TRBJ2-4
v_gene: TRBV7-2
d_gene: .
CDR3nt: TGCGCCAGCAGCCAAGAGAGACAGTGGAAAAACATTCAGTACTTC
CDR3aa: CASSQERQWKNIQYF

abundance: .
j_gene: TRBJ2-7
v_gene: TRBV7-9
d_gene: .
CDR3nt: TGTGCCAGCAGCTACCAGGGGGGAGGCTACGAGCAGTACTTC
CDR3aa: CASSYQGGGYEQYF

abundance: .
j_gene: TRBJ2-1
v_gene: TRBV5-6
d_gene: TRBD1
CDR3nt: TGTGCCAGCAGCATTGGGACAGGGCCTAACAATGAGCAGTTCTTC
CDR3aa: CASSIGTGPNNEQFF

abundance: .
j_gene: TRBJ2-5
v_gene: TRBV7-3
d_gene: .
CDR3nt: TGTGCCAGCAGCACCCAAACGGGGGAGACCCAGTACTTC
CDR3aa: CASSTQTGETQYF

abundance: .
j_gene: TRBJ2-3
v_gene: TRBV7-7
d_gene: TRBD2
CDR3nt: TGTGCTAGCAGCTTGGGTAGCGGGGGCACAGATACGCAGTATTTT
CDR3aa: CASSLGSGGTDTQYF

abundance: .
j_gene: TRBJ2-1
v_gene: TRBV5-6
d_gene: TRBD1
CDR3nt: TGTGCCAGCAGCTTGGTGGGACAGGACTACAATGAGCAGTTCTTC
CDR3aa: CASSLVGQDYNEQFF

abundance: few
j_gene: TRBJ2-3
v_gene: TRBV28
d_gene: TRBD2
CDR3nt: TGTGCCAGCAGTTCCCGACTAGCGGGAGACTCAGATACGCAGTATTTT
CDR3aa: CASSSRLAGDSDTQYF

abundance: .
j_gene: TRBJ2-5
v_gene: TRBV11-2
d_gene: TRBD1
CDR3nt: TGTGCCAGCAGCTTAGGACCGACAGGGGAAGAGACCCAGTACTTC
CDR3aa: CASSLGPTGEETQYF

abundance: few
j_gene: TRBJ1-4
v_gene: TRBV5-1
d_gene: .
CDR3nt: TGCGCCAGCCGACCCGGGGGATCGAATGAAAAACTGTTTTTT
CDR3aa: CASRPGGSNEKLFF

abundance: .
j_gene: TRBJ1-5
v_gene: TRBV27
d_gene: .
CDR3nt: TGTGCCACCGGGACATCCCCTCAGCCCCAGCATTTT
CDR3aa: CATGTSPQPQHF

abundance: few
j_gene: TRBJ1-2
v_gene: TRBV6-1
d_gene: .
CDR3nt: TGTGCCAGCAGTGAAGGGCCTACCCCAGGGATCTATGGCTACACCTTC
CDR3aa: CASSEGPTPGIYGYTF

abundance: .
j_gene: TRBJ2-7
v_gene: TRBV6-5
d_gene: .
CDR3nt: TGTGCCATCAGTGAGTCGGCCGGACCCTACGAGCAGTACTTC
CDR3aa: CAISESAGPYEQYF

abundance: .
j_gene: TRBJ1-1
v_gene: TRBV19
d_gene: .
CDR3nt: TGTGCCAGTAGTATAGTTAGGGGGATCCTTAACACTGAAGCTTTCTTT
CDR3aa: CASSIVRGILNTEAFF

abundance: few
j_gene: TRBJ1-1
v_gene: TRBV18
d_gene: TRBD1
CDR3nt: TGTGCCAGCTCGCCTCAGGGGGACACTGAAGCTTTCTTT
CDR3aa: CASSPQGDTEAFF

abundance: .
j_gene: TRBJ2-3
v_gene: TRBV4-3
d_gene: TRBD2
CDR3nt: TGCGCCAGCAGCCACCGAGGGAGGGTCACAGATACGCAGTATTTT
CDR3aa: CASSHRGRVTDTQYF

abundance: few
j_gene: TRBJ1-1
v_gene: TRBV7-2
d_gene: .
CDR3nt: TGTGCCAGCAGCGGGGGACGAAACACTGAAGCTTTCTTT
CDR3aa: CASSGGRNTEAFF

abundance: few
j_gene: TRBJ2-3
v_gene: TRBV19
d_gene: .
CDR3nt: TGTGCCAGTAGCCCTTCCCAAGTCACCACAGATACGCAGTATTTT
CDR3aa: CASSPSQVTTDTQYF

abundance: .
j_gene: TRBJ2-5
v_gene: TRBV6-5
d_gene: .
CDR3nt: TGTGCCGCTACCAGGGACGGAGGAGAGACCCAGTACTTC
CDR3aa: CAATRDGGETQYF

abundance: .
j_gene: TRBJ2-2
v_gene: TRBV9
d_gene: .
CDR3nt: TGTGCCAGCAGCGTAGCTTTTCCCGGGGAGCTGTTTTTT
CDR3aa: CASSVAFPGELFF

abundance: .
j_gene: TRBJ1-4
v_gene: TRBV6-5
d_gene: .
CDR3nt: TGTGCCAGCAGTTTCCTTTCAGGTGAAAAACTGTTTTTT
CDR3aa: CASSFLSGEKLFF

abundance: .
j_gene: TRBJ2-5
v_gene: TRBV29-1
d_gene: TRBD2
CDR3nt: TGCAGCGTTGAGGCTAGCGGGAGGAAGACCCAGTACTTC
CDR3aa: CSVEASGRKTQYF

abundance: .
j_gene: TRBJ2-7
v_gene: TRBV7-9
d_gene: .
CDR3nt: TGTGCCAGCAGCTTAGACAGGGGAGGGTCGAGGGGCGAGCAGTACTTC
CDR3aa: CASSLDRGGSRGEQYF

abundance: .
j_gene: TRBJ2-7
v_gene: TRBV6-5
d_gene: .
CDR3nt: TGTGCCAGCAGAAGCTTGGGGAGGTACGAGCAGTACTTC
CDR3aa: CASRSLGRYEQYF

abundance: .
j_gene: TRBJ2-5
v_gene: TRBV7-9
d_gene: .
CDR3nt: TGTGCCAGCAGCTTAGGGGGGGCGGTGAAGACCCAGTACTTC
CDR3aa: CASSLGGAVKTQYF

abundance: few
j_gene: TRBJ2-3
v_gene: TRBV11-2
d_gene: .
CDR3nt: TGTGCCAGCAGCCCCAGCTTATCAACAGATACGCAGTATTTT
CDR3aa: CASSPSLSTDTQYF

abundance: many
j_gene: TRBJ2-6
v_gene: TRBV2
d_gene: .
CDR3nt: TGTGCCAGCAGTGCCCTTTCAGGTACAGGGGCCAACGTCCTGACTTTC
CDR3aa: CASSALSGTGANVLTF

abundance: few
j_gene: TRBJ2-7
v_gene: TRBV11-2
d_gene: .
CDR3nt: TGTGCCAGCAGCTCCAGTCCAGGGGCGGAAGAGCAGTACTTC
CDR3aa: CASSSSPGAEEQYF

abundance: .
j_gene: TRBJ2-1
v_gene: TRBV27
d_gene: .
CDR3nt: TGTGCCAGCAAGATAGCGAACTACAATGAGCAGTTCTTC
CDR3aa: CASKIANYNEQFF

abundance: .
j_gene: TRBJ2-7
v_gene: TRBV28
d_gene: .
CDR3nt: TGTGCCAGCAGTTTAAGGGAAGGCGAGCAGTACTTC
CDR3aa: CASSLREGEQYF

abundance: few
j_gene: TRBJ1-1
v_gene: TRBV7-3
d_gene: TRBD1
CDR3nt: TGTGCCAGCAGCTTAGCAGGGGGGTACACTGAAGCTTTCTTT
CDR3aa: CASSLAGGYTEAFF

abundance: .
j_gene: TRBJ2-1
v_gene: TRBV18
d_gene: TRBD2
CDR3nt: TGTGCCAGCTCACCTAGATCTAGCGGGAGGTCCAATGAGCAGTTCTTC
CDR3aa: CASSPRSSGRSNEQFF

abundance: few
j_gene: TRBJ2-1
v_gene: TRBV4-2
d_gene: TRBD2
CDR3nt: TGTGCCAGCAGCCAGTTCCTAGCGGGAGGAGACGAGCAGTTCTTC
CDR3aa: CASSQFLAGGDEQFF

abundance: .
j_gene: TRBJ2-3
v_gene: TRBV5-1
d_gene: TRBD2
CDR3nt: TGCGCCACCTCGGCTAGCGGGGTCAGCACAGATACGCAGTATTTT
CDR3aa: CATSASGVSTDTQYF

abundance: few
j_gene: TRBJ2-5
v_gene: TRBV7-2
d_gene: .
CDR3nt: TGTGCCAGCAGCAAGGTCACCGTATCGCAAGAGACCCAGTACTTC
CDR3aa: CASSKVTVSQETQYF

abundance: few
j_gene: TRBJ2-7
v_gene: TRBV29-1
d_gene: .
CDR3nt: TGCAGCGTTGAAGAGGGTCGAGGGACCGAGCAGTACTTC
CDR3aa: CSVEEGRGTEQYF

abundance: .
j_gene: TRBJ2-3
v_gene: TRBV7-9
d_gene: .
CDR3nt: TGTGCCAGCAGAACCGCTTTAGGGACCACAGATACGCAGTATTTT
CDR3aa: CASRTALGTTDTQYF

abundance: .
j_gene: TRBJ1-1
v_gene: TRBV11-3
d_gene: .
CDR3nt: TGTGCCAGCAGCTACGGGATGGGCACTGAAGCTTTCTTT
CDR3aa: CASSYGMGTEAFF

abundance: .
j_gene: TRBJ2-1
v_gene: TRBV7-3
d_gene: .
CDR3nt: TGTGCCAGCAGCTTAGATCTGTCCTACAATGAGCAGTTCTTC
CDR3aa: CASSLDLSYNEQFF

abundance: .
j_gene: TRBJ2-7
v_gene: TRBV30
d_gene: .
CDR3nt: TGTGCCTGGAGTGTACCCGGGACTCAGTACTTC
CDR3aa: CAWSVPGTQYF

abundance: .
j_gene: TRBJ2-7
v_gene: TRBV6-6
d_gene: TRBD1
CDR3nt: TGTGCCAGCAGTCCGGGACAGGGGATGGACTACGAGCAGTACTTC
CDR3aa: CASSPGQGMDYEQYF

abundance: .
j_gene: TRBJ2-6
v_gene: TRBV7-6
d_gene: TRBD1
CDR3nt: TGTGCCAGCAGCCCCCGACAGGGTACCTCTGGGGCCAACGTCCTGACTTTC
CDR3aa: CASSPRQGTSGANVLTF

abundance: many
j_gene: TRBJ1-2
v_gene: TRBV2
d_gene: .
CDR3nt: TGTGCCAGCAGCACAGATGGCTACACCTTC
CDR3aa: CASSTDGYTF

abundance: .
j_gene: TRBJ2-1
v_gene: TRBV18
d_gene: .
CDR3nt: TGTGCCAGCTCACTCACTACAGGCGACAATGAGCAGTTCTTC
CDR3aa: CASSLTTGDNEQFF

abundance: .
j_gene: TRBJ1-3
v_gene: TRBV7-2
d_gene: .
CDR3nt: TGTGCCAGCAGCTTAGCAAAGGGAAACACCATATATTTT
CDR3aa: CASSLAKGNTIYF